These T cell receptor beta chains were read from a single sample in a study of CD8+ T cells in alopecia areata. The method was immunoSEQ multiplex PCR; TCRdb's version includes in-frame clones alone and lacks a portion of them. This sample has hundreds of thousands of clones, with 67% found just once. The input for sequencing was CD4+ T cells sorted from blood, taken at week 0. These receptors were collected from a human donor with alopecia areata. The CDR3 runs from the conserved cysteine through the conserved F or W. A D gene is named only where the DNA matches it firmly. Expanded clones are given a class, and other clones once, few, many or no size at all.

few TRBJ1-6 TRBV7-2 TRBD1 TGTGCCAGCGTGGACAGGGGGCTTAATTCACCCCTCCACTTT CASVDRGLNSPLHF
NA TRBJ1-5 TRBV4-1 NA TGCGCCAGCAGCCAAGAAACGCATCAGCCCCAGCATTTT CASSQETHQPQHF
few TRBJ1-1 TRBV30 NA TGTGCCTGCGGGCGGGATACGAACACTGAAGCTTTCTTT CACGRDTNTEAFF
NA TRBJ2-2 TRBV7-3 NA TGTGCCAGCAGCCAAGGGTCTCCGGGACTGGAGCTGTTTTTT CASSQGSPGLELFF
few TRBJ1-1 TRBV7-2 NA TGTGCCAGCAGCTTAGGGGGACCGGGGAGTGAAGCTTTCTTT CASSLGGPGSEAFF
NA TRBJ2-7 TRBV9 TRBD1 TGTGCCAGCAGCCTTGGGACAGGGCATAACTACGAGCAGTACTTC CASSLGTGHNYEQYF
NA TRBJ2-7 TRBV30 NA TGTGCCTGGAGTTACGGGACGAGGGACGGGCAGTACTTC CAWSYGTRDGQYF
NA TRBJ2-1 TRBV30 NA TGTGCCTGGAGTGTAGGGACGTCCTCCTACAATGAGCAGTTCTTC CAWSVGTSSYNEQFF
NA TRBJ1-1 TRBV29-1 NA TGCAGCGTTGGAGGGTCCGGGCGTTCGAACACTGAAGCTTTCTTT CSVGGSGRSNTEAFF
few TRBJ2-3 TRBV5-1 NA TGCGCCAGCAGCAACACAGATACGCAGTATTTT CASSNTDTQYF
NA TRBJ2-1 TRBV27 TRBD2 TGTGCCAGCAGTTTAGTCGCGGGGGGCCGCCGGATCTTC CASSLVAGGRRIF
NA TRBJ2-1 TRBV15 TRBD2 TGTGCCACCAGCCCTAGAGGCGGGGGGCCATTGAATGAGCAGTTCTTC CATSPRGGGPLNEQFF
NA TRBJ1-4 TRBV9 NA TGTGCCAGCAGCGTCAATATGGATTTGAATGAAAAACTGTTTTTT CASSVNMDLNEKLFF
few TRBJ2-7 TRBV9 TRBD1 TGTGCCAGCAGCGTAGGACAGGGGAGCCCCTACGAGCAGTACTTC CASSVGQGSPYEQYF
NA TRBJ2-4 TRBV2 NA TGTGCCAGCTTCAATTGGGACATTCTCTACTTC CASFNWDILYF
NA TRBJ2-2 TRBV25-1 NA TGTGCCGTGGGACTTCCCGGGCAGCTGTTTTTT CAVGLPGQLFF
once TRBJ2-7 TRBV29-1 NA TGCAGCGCCTACGAGGCGTCCTACGAGCAGTACTTC CSAYEASYEQYF
few TRBJ1-2 TRBV11-2 NA TGTGCCAGCAGCTTACCCCTCCCAAGGGGGATAAACTATGGCTACACCTTC CASSLPLPRGINYGYTF
NA TRBJ2-1 TRBV30 NA TGTGCCTGGAGTTCGGAGGGATACTCCTACAATGAGCAGTTCTTC CAWSSEGYSYNEQFF
few TRBJ2-1 TRBV11-2 NA TGTGCCAGCAGCCCCGACTGGACCGACGTGGGGTCCTACAATGAGCAGTTCTTC CASSPDWTDVGSYNEQFF